A single sample gave rise to the 31 T cell receptor beta chains below, sequenced in a study of T cell responses to AZD1222 COVID-19 vaccine. Measured with immunoSEQ multiplex PCR; TCRdb has only the in-frame clones, and not every one. The sample has under 150,000 clones, approximately 91% seen once. Specimen: peripheral blood, collected 28 days after the second AZD1222 dose. Source of these receptors: an adult who received the AZD1222 COVID-19 vaccine.

J is TRBJ1-2 and V is TRBV6-4; D is unclear. Trimming left V 5 bases short and J 4 bases short, with 11 bases between. The length of the CDR3 is 13 residues. Germline values: CDR1 MRHNA, CDR2 SNTAGT. CDR3 sequence: CASSQNEGYGYTF. CDR3 nucleotides: TGTGCCAGCAGTCAGAATGAGGGCTATGGCTACACCTTC.

This clone was detected only once. The CDR3 DNA follows: TGTGCCAGCAGTGAGAACGGACTAGCCAAAAACATTCAGTACTTC. This sequence encodes CASSENGLAKNIQYF. This rearrangement joins TRBV2 to TRBJ2-4; a weak D match, TRBD2 (5 bases). V was cut by 3 bases and J by 0 bases, with 9 bases left in between. This CDR3 region has 15 residues. Germline V CDR1 and CDR2: SNHLY, FYNNEI.

The rearrangement uses TRBV28 and TRBJ1-2; possible D gene TRBD1, 6 bases. Trimming took 5 bases from V and 8 from J, leaving 18 bases between them. Germline V lookup: CDR1 MDHEN, CDR2 SYDVKM. The CDR3 is 14 amino acids. Here the CDR3 DNA reads TGTGCCAGCAGTCCGCGCGACAGGCCGGGGGGCTACACCTTC. It encodes CASSPRDRPGGYTF.

The rearrangement links TRBV5-4 to TRBJ2-7; 7 bases are shared with TRBD2. Germline CDR1 and CDR2: SGHNT and YYREEE (reference sequence). The CDR3 is 16 residues long. J lost 3 bases, V lost 3 bases, and 12 bases had no gene match. The CDR3 protein is CASSSKTGTTNYEQYF. In DNA form, the CDR3 reads TGTGCCAGCAGCTCAAAGACCGGGACTACCAACTACGAGCAGTACTTC.

The chain uses TRBV13 and TRBJ2-2, with TRBD1 identical over 8 bases. V lost 5 bases and J lost 3; bases outside the gene matches: 2. CDR3 length: 14 residues. Germline V lookup: CDR1 PRHDT, CDR2 FYEKMQ (reference sequence). The CDR3 region is CASSRTGYTGELFF. CDR3 nucleotide sequence: TGTGCCAGCAGCAGGACAGGGTACACCGGGGAGCTGTTTTTT.

The chain links TRBV7-2 to TRBJ1-1; a possible D gene is TRBD1 (5 bases). CDR3 length: 13 residues. Trimming took 3 bases from V and 6 from J, leaving 11 bases between them. Germline V gives CDR1 SGHTA, CDR2 FQGNSA. The CDR3 nucleotides read TGTGCCAGCAGCTTTTCCCTGGGGGCTGAAGCTTTCTTT. It is translated as CASSFSLGAEAFF. Full variable domain (rest looked up from reference TRBV7-2 and TRBJ1-1): GAGVSQSPSNKVTEKGKDVELRCDPISGHTALYWYRQSLGQGLEFLIYFQGNSAPDKSGLPSDRFSAERTGGSVSTLTIQRTQQEDSAVYLCASSFSLGAEAFFGQGTRLTVV.

The chain recombines TRBV6-6 with TRBJ2-7; no clear D. There are 11 residues in the CDR3. Germline V gene lookup returns CDR1 MNHNY and CDR2 SVGAGI (reference sequence). V gave up 8 bases and J gave up 2 bases, with 7 bases separating them. The CDR3: CASGSAYEQYF. CDR3 DNA: TGTGCCAGCGGGTCAGCCTACGAGCAGTACTTC.

This clone has a handful of counts. The genes are TRBV28 and TRBJ2-3; TRBD2 matches 7 bases. The CDR3 consists of 16 residues. CDR1 and CDR2 from the germline V gene are MDHEN and SYDVKM. Trimming removed 10 bases from V and 2 bases from J; junction bases left unmatched: 15. CDR3 bases: TGTGCCACCAATCCAAAAATAGGACTAGACACAGATACGCAGTATTTT. Translating it yields CATNPKIGLDTDTQYF.

This clone was observed once. The chain uses TRBV5-1 and TRBJ1-1; possible D gene TRBD1, 5 bases. Between the trimmed V and J ends, which lost 4 bases and 0 bases, there was a span of 10 bases. Germline CDR1 reads SGHRS; CDR2 reads YFSETQ. The CDR3 contains 14 residues. DNA of the CDR3: TGCGCCAGCAGCGATCCAGGGATGAACACTGAAGCTTTCTTT. Translating it yields CASSDPGMNTEAFF.

The rearrangement links TRBV19 to TRBJ1-4; weak D call: TRBD1 (5 bases). The CDR3 sequence is 14 residues long. The V end lost 3 bases, the J end lost 6 bases, and 11 bases lay between the germline ends. The germline gives CDR1 LNHDA, CDR2 SQIVND (reference sequence). This CDR3 is CASSMGQGYEKLFF. The CDR3 nucleotides are TGTGCCAGTAGTATGGGGCAGGGTTATGAAAAACTGTTTTTT.

The chain recombines TRBV29-1 with TRBJ1-1; TRBD1 is a possible D gene (5 bases). Germline CDR1 is SQVTM and CDR2 is ANQGSEA. V shed 2 bases and J shed 5 bases, with 12 bases lying between them. The CDR3 has 13 amino acids. CDR3 region: CSVENQGITEAFF. The CDR3 DNA reads TGCAGCGTTGAAAATCAGGGAATTACTGAAGCTTTCTTT.

This sequence joins TRBV28 and TRBJ1-1; D possibly corresponds to TRBD1 (5 bases). Trimming shortened V by 5 bases and J by 6 bases, and 13 bases separated the two germline ends. This CDR3 has 13 residues. From germline, CDR1 is MDHEN and CDR2 SYDVKM. The CDR3 loop is CASSLIQEPEAFF. CDR3 nucleotides: TGTGCCAGCAGTCTAATACAGGAGCCTGAAGCTTTCTTT.

This rearrangement joins TRBV2 to TRBJ2-3; tentatively, D is TRBD1 (6 bases). Trimming left V 6 bases short and J 0 bases short, with 13 bases between. CDR1 and CDR2 (germline): SNHLY, FYNNEI. This CDR3 contains 15 residues. This CDR3 reads CASRATTGSTDTQYF. CDR3 DNA sequence: TGTGCCAGCAGGGCAACGACAGGAAGCACAGATACGCAGTATTTT.

This clone turned up a few times. The gene calls are TRBV5-4 and TRBJ2-4; TRBD1 agrees at 8 bases. The germline CDR1 and CDR2 sequences are SGHNT and YYREEE (reference sequence). The CDR3 has 16 amino acids. Trimming took 5 bases from V and 0 from J; bases not matched to a gene: 7. This CDR3 is CASSPDRVGAKNIQYF. CDR3 coding DNA: TGTGCCAGCAGTCCGGACAGGGTGGGAGCCAAAAACATTCAGTACTTC. Filled out from reference TRBV5-4 and TRBJ2-4, the complete variable domain reads ETGVTQSPTHLIKTRGQQVTLRCSSQSGHNTVSWYQQALGQGPQFIFQYYREEENGRGNFPPRFSGLQFPNYSSELNVNALELDDSALYLCASSPDRVGAKNIQYFGAGTRLSVL.

The genes are TRBV7-2 and TRBJ2-7; unclear D gene. The CDR3 runs to 14 residues. V lost 1 base to trimming and J lost 3 bases, with 10 bases between them. CDR1 is SGHTA and CDR2 is FQGNSA in the germline V gene. CDR3 bases: TGTGCCAGCAGCTTAGTAACAGTCAGCTACGAGCAGTACTTC. Amino acids: CASSLVTVSYEQYF.

A single count supports this clone. The V gene is TRBV11-2, the J gene TRBJ1-1; 8 nucleotides agree with TRBD1. This CDR3 is 15 amino acids long. J lost 5 bases, V lost 1 base, and 6 bases had no gene match. CDR1 is SGHAT and CDR2 is FQNNGV in the germline V gene. Here the CDR3 reads CASSLVDRGTTEAFF. For the CDR3, the DNA is TGTGCCAGCAGCTTAGTCGACAGGGGAACGACTGAAGCTTTCTTT.

The J gene is TRBJ1-6, the V gene TRBV19; 8 nucleotides match TRBD1. The V gene end was trimmed by 4 bases and the J gene end by 10 bases; junction bases not matched to a gene: 6. The CDR3 covers 14 residues. Germline V gene data show CDR1 as LNHDA and CDR2 as SQIVND (reference sequence). CDR3 in amino acids: CASSTTGGHSPLHF. DNA for the CDR3: TGTGCCAGTAGTACCACAGGGGGACACTCACCCCTCCACTTT.

Notes on this clone: Distinct nucleotide sequences in the sample also encode this CDR3. The rearrangement joins TRBV27 to TRBJ1-2; D is possibly TRBD1 (6 bases). With 3 bases removed from V and 6 bases from J, the gap between germline ends came to 8 bases. The CDR3 totals 12 residues. CDR1 and CDR2 from the germline V gene are MNHEY and SMNVEV (reference sequence). CDR3 bases: TGTGCCAGCAGTTTTAGGGGGGATGGCTACACCTTC. Its protein product is CASSFRGDGYTF.

A note on this clone: A junction boundary mismatches the germline segment, possibly from a read error. The chain uses TRBV2 and TRBJ1-2; D not certain. The CDR3 spans 13 residues. Germline V gene lookup returns CDR1 SNHLY and CDR2 FYNNEI. CDR3 bases: TGTGCCAGCAGCGAAGACGGTCGCTATGGCTACACCTTC. As protein: CASSEDGRYGYTF.

The chain combines TRBV12-3 or TRBV12-4 with TRBJ1-2; D not resolved. With 6 bases removed from V and 0 bases from J, the gap between germline ends came to 8 bases. The CDR3 runs 13 residues. The DNA of the CDR3 is TGTGCCAGCAGCCCCCAGGCTAACTATGGCTACACCTTC. Its protein product is CASSPQANYGYTF.

This rearrangement joins TRBV5-1 to TRBJ1-2, with D unclear. Trimming cost V 1 base and J 5 bases, with 12 bases left between them. Looked up from germline, CDR1 is SGHRS and CDR2 is YFSETQ. The CDR3 is 14 residues long. This CDR3 is CASSLPGSGYGYTF. The CDR3 DNA is TGCGCCAGCAGCTTGCCAGGTTCAGGTTATGGCTACACCTTC.

Only one count was recorded for this clone. The chain joins TRBV15 to TRBJ1-2; no reliable D call. This CDR3 contains 16 residues. Germline V CDR1 and CDR2: LNHNV, YYDKDF (reference sequence). Trimming stripped 0 bases from V and 7 bases from J, with 18 bases between. The CDR3 here is CATSRDRRVGIRGYTF. CDR3 sequence (DNA): TGTGCCACCAGCAGAGATAGGCGGGTAGGGATCCGTGGCTACACCTTC. The variable domain in full, with the rest retrieved from reference TRBV15 and TRBJ1-2, is DAMVIQNPRYQVTQFGKPVTLSCSQTLNHNVMYWYQQKSSQAPKLLFHYYDKDFNNEADTPDNFQSRRPNTSFCFLDIRSPGLGDTAMYLCATSRDRRVGIRGYTFGSGTRLTVV.

The J gene is TRBJ2-1, the V gene TRBV5-1, with D possibly being TRBD2 (6 bases). Germline V gene data show CDR1 as SGHRS and CDR2 as YFSETQ. Trimming stripped 3 bases from V and 4 bases from J, with 8 bases between. The CDR3 is made up of 13 amino acids. The CDR3 here is CASSYREYNEQFF. DNA for the CDR3: TGCGCCAGCAGCTACCGGGAGTACAATGAGCAGTTCTTC.

The gene calls are TRBV6-7 and TRBJ2-2; 7 positions agree with TRBD1. TRBV6-7 is an ORF for which the function is uncertain. The V and J ends lost 2 bases and 5 bases, in that order; junction bases with no gene match: 8. This CDR3 has 16 amino acids. This CDR3 reads CASSYPDREQTGELFF. For the CDR3, the DNA is TGTGCCAGCAGTTACCCCGACAGGGAACAAACCGGGGAGCTGTTTTTT.

V usage is TRBV4-2 and J usage is TRBJ1-2, with D perhaps TRBD1 (6 bases). CDR3 length equals 13 residues. Between the trimmed V and J ends, which lost 4 bases and 3 bases, there was a span of 9 bases. Per germline, CDR1 LGHNA and CDR2 YNFKEQ. Written as DNA, the CDR3 is TGTGCCAGCAGCCGGGGGGCGGACTATGGCTACACCTTC. It codes for CASSRGADYGYTF.

J is TRBJ1-2 and V is TRBV6-5; D is ambiguous. V was cut by 4 bases and J by 2 bases, with 5 bases left in between. The CDR3 consists of 12 residues. CDR1 is MNHEY and CDR2 is SVGAGI in the germline V gene. In DNA, the CDR3 is TGTGCCAGCAGTTGGCAGAACTATGGCTACACCTTC. It codes for CASSWQNYGYTF.

The chain recombines TRBV18 with TRBJ2-7; possible D gene TRBD2, 6 bases. CDR1 is KGHSH, CDR2 LQKENI, per germline. V gave up 2 bases and J gave up 0 bases, with 11 bases separating them. The CDR3 is 15 amino acids. The CDR3 reads CASSPTSLSSYEQYF. The CDR3 bases are TGTGCCAGCTCACCAACTAGCTTATCCTCCTACGAGCAGTACTTC.

The gene calls are TRBV27 and TRBJ2-2, with TRBD1 matching over 11 bases. The CDR3 runs 15 residues. The germline CDR1 and CDR2 sequences are MNHEY and SMNVEV (reference sequence). Germline trimming cut 5 bases from V and 3 bases from J; bases unmatched to any gene: 2. The CDR3 sequence: CASSPGQGDTGELFF. Written as DNA, the CDR3 is TGTGCCAGCAGTCCGGGACAGGGGGACACCGGGGAGCTGTTTTTT.

This chain connects TRBV21-1 to TRBJ2-7. TRBV21-1 is a known pseudogene. The CDR3 has 10 amino acids. The CDR3 reads CASPLGKQYF. The CDR3 nucleotides read TGTGCCAGCCCGTTGGGAAAGCAGTACTTC.

V and J are TRBV4-1 and TRBJ1-5, with 7 bases aligning to TRBD1. Germline trimming cut 1 base from V and 0 bases from J; bases unmatched to any gene: 3. The germline CDR1 and CDR2 sequences are MGHRA and YSYEKL. There are 16 residues in the CDR3. CDR3 DNA: TGCGCCAGCAGCCAAGTCGACAGGGTTAGCAATCAGCCCCAGCATTTT. Its protein is CASSQVDRVSNQPQHF.

The table lists this clone with a few counts. The chain uses TRBV28 and TRBJ1-2, with D hard to call. The germline V and J ends were trimmed by 11 bases and 3 bases, with 10 bases remaining between them. The CDR3 is 11 amino acids. Germline V gene sequence: CDR1 MDHEN, CDR2 SYDVKM. This CDR3 reads CAGGRDYGYTF. Here the CDR3 DNA reads TGTGCCGGAGGACGCGACTATGGCTACACCTTC.